The 24 T cell receptor beta chains in this list originate from one sample, sequenced in a study of OX40 agonist ivuxolimab in advanced cancers. The assay was immunoSEQ multiplex PCR, and TCRdb's table has in-frame clones only and misses some. The sample lists under 150,000 clones, around 93% occurring once. Sequences were derived from CD4+ or CD8+ T cells sorted from blood, sampled in a trial of the OX40 agonist ivuxolimab. These receptors were obtained from an adult with an advanced solid tumor such as melanoma, head and neck, liver or kidney cancer.

The chain joins TRBV19 to TRBJ2-1, with TRBD1 identical over 8 bases. Trimming cost V 3 bases and J 7 bases; bases outside gene matches: 11. The CDR3 runs 16 residues. Germline CDR1 reads LNHDA; CDR2 reads SQIVND (reference sequence). CDR3 amino acids: CASSIGQGAVLNEQFF. The CDR3 DNA is TGTGCCAGTAGTATTGGGCAGGGGGCAGTACTAAATGAGCAGTTCTTC.

The chain recombines TRBV29-1 with TRBJ1-1; D is possibly TRBD1 (5 bases). Germline V gene lookup returns CDR1 SQVTM and CDR2 ANQGSEA. The CDR3 spans 13 residues. V lost 5 bases and J lost 0, with 10 bases in between. The CDR3 region has the DNA TGCAGCGTTCGGGGCCAGATGAACACTGAAGCTTTCTTT. Translating it yields CSVRGQMNTEAFF.

This chain connects TRBV6-4 to TRBJ2-7; 9 nucleotides align to TRBD1. The CDR3 length is 13 residues. V shed 6 bases, J shed 6 bases, and the junction held 6 bases outside the gene matches. Germline CDR1 reads MRHNA; CDR2 reads SNTAGT. The CDR3 protein is CASSPNRGPEQYF. The DNA of the CDR3 is TGTGCCAGCAGCCCTAACAGGGGGCCCGAGCAGTACTTC.

The chain couples TRBV5-4 to TRBJ1-1, with TRBD1 identical over 9 bases. CDR3 length equals 16 residues. V trimming: 6 bases; J trimming: 0 bases; junction bases outside the gene matches: 9. Germline CDR1 SGHNT, CDR2 YYREEE (reference sequence). The CDR3: CASTPDRGPMNTEAFF. The CDR3 DNA reads TGTGCCAGCACCCCGGACAGGGGCCCGATGAACACTGAAGCTTTCTTT.

This clone showed up just a few times. J is TRBJ1-5 and V is TRBV28; D possibly corresponds to TRBD1 (5 bases). V was shortened by 6 bases and J by 0 bases, with 6 bases between the two germline ends. This CDR3 has 13 amino acids. Per germline, CDR1 MDHEN and CDR2 SYDVKM. The CDR3 region is CASRDSSNQPQHF. The CDR3 bases are TGTGCCAGCAGAGACAGTAGCAATCAGCCCCAGCATTTT.

The chain recombines TRBV7-8 with TRBJ1-5; D is unresolved. V lost 3 bases and J lost 4, with 10 bases in between. Germline V gene data show CDR1 as SGHVS and CDR2 as FQNEAQ. The CDR3 has 14 amino acids. For the CDR3, the DNA is TGTGCCAGCAGCTTTAGGGCGGAGAATCAGCCCCAGCATTTT. Translated, it gives CASSFRAENQPQHF. The full variable domain, with the rest looked up from reference TRBV7-8 and TRBJ1-5, is GAGVSQSPRYKVAKRGQDVALRCDPISGHVSLFWYQQALGQGPEFLTYFQNEAQLDKSGLPSDRFFAERPEGSVSTLKIQRTQQEDSAVYLCASSFRAENQPQHFGDGTRLSIL.

The chain employs TRBV19 and TRBJ2-5; TRBD1 agrees at 10 bases. Germline assignment: CDR1 LNHDA and CDR2 SQIVND (reference sequence). Trimming removed 4 bases from V and 2 bases from J; junction bases left unmatched: 10. The CDR3 consists of 17 residues. Here the CDR3 reads CASSTRDRGIRQETQYF. CDR3 nucleotide sequence: TGTGCCAGTAGTACCCGGGACAGGGGAATCAGGCAAGAGACCCAGTACTTC.

V usage is TRBV28 and J usage is TRBJ2-7; 7 positions match TRBD1. The CDR3 sequence is 14 residues long. The junction had 8 bases not matched to a gene; V was cut back by 6 bases and J by 3 bases. CDR1 and CDR2 (germline): MDHEN, SYDVKM. The CDR3 DNA is TGTGCCAGCAGATTGACAGGGCCCCACTACGAGCAGTACTTC. It yields the protein CASRLTGPHYEQYF.

The chain employs TRBV11-2 and TRBJ2-3; 8 bases are shared with TRBD2. Losses at the gene ends were 5 bases for V and 2 bases for J; bases not matched to a gene: 12. CDR3 length: 17 residues. Germline CDR1 and CDR2: SGHAT and FQNNGV. The CDR3 nucleotides read TGTGCCAGCAGCCCCCGGGGGGGGCCCCCGGACACAGATACGCAGTATTTT. It encodes CASSPRGGPPDTDTQYF.

The chain is built from TRBV19 and TRBJ1-1, with D unresolved. The CDR3 contains 12 residues. The germline V gene encodes CDR1 LNHDA and CDR2 SQIVND (reference sequence). Trimming took off 7 bases at V and 3 bases at J, with 9 bases between the two ends. CDR3 sequence (DNA): TGTGCCAGTACCATGGCGGACACTGAAGCTTTCTTT. Protein product: CASTMADTEAFF. Filled out from reference TRBV19 and TRBJ1-1, the complete variable domain reads DGGITQSPKYLFRKEGQNVTLSCEQNLNHDAMYWYRQDPGQGLRLIYYSQIVNDFQKGDIAEGYSVSREKKESFPLTVTSAQKNPTAFYLCASTMADTEAFFGQGTRLTVV.

The sample holds a few counts of this clone. V usage is TRBV29-1 and J usage is TRBJ1-1; 9 positions agree with TRBD1. The J segment lost 13 bases and the V segment lost 4 bases, leaving 7 bases of the junction unmatched. CDR3 length: 11 residues. Germline loops: CDR1 SQVTM, CDR2 ANQGSEA. CDR3 DNA: TGCAGCGTTGGGGACAGGGAAAGGGATTTCTTT. Its translation is CSVGDRERDFF.

The CDR3 DNA reads as TGTGCCACCAGCCCCGTGGGGGCGGAAGTTGAGCAGTACTTC. Translated, it gives CATSPVGAEVEQYF. The chain joins TRBV6-5 to TRBJ2-7; tentatively, D is TRBD1 (6 bases). V lost 10 bases to trimming and J lost 7 bases, with 23 bases between them. Germline loops: CDR1 MNHEY, CDR2 SVGAGI. The CDR3 length is 14 residues.

This chain links TRBV19 with TRBJ2-2; the match to TRBD2 covers 13 bases. Trimming cost V 2 bases and J 6 bases; bases outside gene matches: 6. Germline values: CDR1 LNHDA, CDR2 SQIVND (reference sequence). This CDR3 comprises 17 residues. The CDR3 loop is CASSIKWTSGSPGELFF. For the CDR3, the DNA is TGTGCCAGTAGTATAAAGTGGACTAGCGGGAGTCCCGGGGAGCTGTTTTTT.

The rearrangement joins TRBV10-3 to TRBJ2-5, with 9 bases matching TRBD1. This CDR3 spans 13 amino acids. J gave up 1 base and V 9 bases, and 3 bases lay outside the gene matches. Germline V gene data show CDR1 as ENHRY and CDR2 as SYGVKD. As DNA, the CDR3 is TGTGCCATTCGACAGGGGGTCCAAGAGACCCAGTACTTC. Protein product: CAIRQGVQETQYF.

J is TRBJ2-5 and V is TRBV7-7; D is possibly TRBD2 (6 bases). Trimming shortened V by 1 base and J by 3 bases, and 12 bases separated the two germline ends. Germline V CDR1 and CDR2: SSHAT, FNYEAQ (reference sequence). This CDR3 is built from 15 residues. CDR3 DNA: TGTGCCAGCAGCTTAGGGGGGGATAGTAAAGAGACCCAGTACTTC. Encoded protein: CASSLGGDSKETQYF.

The genes are TRBV7-2 and TRBJ2-1, with TRBD1 matching over 11 bases. V lost 3 bases to trimming and J lost 8 bases; unmatched junction nucleotides: 6. Germline V CDR1 and CDR2: SGHTA, FQGNSA. The CDR3 totals 15 residues. The CDR3 here is CASSLMGDRGDEQFF. DNA of the CDR3: TGTGCCAGCAGCTTGATGGGGGACAGGGGGGATGAGCAGTTCTTC. The full variable domain, rest sourced from reference TRBV7-2 and TRBJ2-1, is GAGVSQSPSNKVTEKGKDVELRCDPISGHTALYWYRQSLGQGLEFLIYFQGNSAPDKSGLPSDRFSAERTGGSVSTLTIQRTQQEDSAVYLCASSLMGDRGDEQFFGPGTRLTVL.

The chain has TRBV6-5 and TRBJ1-3; D uncertain. Trimming pared 8 bases from V and 2 bases from J, leaving 4 bases between. CDR3 length: 11 residues. Germline lookup yields CDR1 MNHEY and CDR2 SVGAGI. The CDR3 DNA reads TGTGCCAGCGGGGCTGGAAACACCATATATTTT. It specifies CASGAGNTIYF.

The chain joins TRBV30 to TRBJ2-7; a weak D match, TRBD2 (7 bases). The V gene's germline CDR1 is GTSNPN and CDR2 SVGIG (reference sequence). CDR3 length: 15 residues. With 2 bases removed from V and 0 bases from J, the gap between germline ends came to 14 bases. The CDR3 is CAWSWGGGASYEQYF. The CDR3 nucleotides are TGTGCCTGGAGTTGGGGGGGCGGGGCCTCCTACGAGCAGTACTTC.

V gene TRBV7-9 combines with J gene TRBJ1-1, with D perhaps matching TRBD1 (6 bases). CDR3 length: 14 residues. The germline CDR1 and CDR2 sequences are SEHNR and FQNEAQ (reference sequence). Trimming pared 5 bases from V and 1 base from J, leaving 11 bases between. In DNA, the CDR3 is TGTGCCAGCAGCAAACAGGGTTGGAACACTGAAGCTTTCTTT. Translated: CASSKQGWNTEAFF.

The J gene is TRBJ2-2, the V gene TRBV5-1, with 9 bases matching TRBD2. Germline CDR1 SGHRS, CDR2 YFSETQ. The CDR3 is 15 residues long. Unmatched junction bases numbered 7, after V lost 5 bases and J lost 5 bases. The CDR3 loop is CASRPPSGTTGELFF. DNA for the CDR3: TGCGCCAGCAGACCCCCTAGCGGGACAACCGGGGAGCTGTTTTTT.

The gene calls are TRBV2 and TRBJ2-5; perhaps TRBD1 as D (6 bases). The DNA end lines up better with TRBJ2-7; the J call may be wrong. Per germline, CDR1 SNHLY and CDR2 FYNNEI. CDR3 size: 16 residues. The CDR3 region is CASRDTGFQSSYEQYF. DNA for the CDR3: TGTGCCAGCAGAGACACAGGGTTCCAAAGCTCCTACGAGCAGTACTTC.

The chain combines TRBV7-2 with TRBJ2-7, with D perhaps TRBD1 or TRBD2 (5 bases each). The CDR3 consists of 14 residues. The V and J ends lost 7 bases and 2 bases respectively, with 15 bases between them. The germline gives CDR1 SGHTA, CDR2 FQGNSA. CDR3 DNA: TGTGCCAGCATCACGAGGGGCACAACCTACGAGCAGTACTTC. It encodes CASITRGTTYEQYF.

This clone was detected only a few times. V usage is TRBV19 and J usage is TRBJ2-7; TRBD1 matches at 7 bases. Germline values: CDR1 LNHDA, CDR2 SQIVND (reference sequence). J lost 7 bases, V lost 1 base, and 13 bases had no gene match. The CDR3 contains 16 residues. CDR3 sequence: CASSIGQQASRGEQYF. Written as DNA, the CDR3 is TGTGCCAGTAGTATAGGTCAACAGGCCTCCAGGGGGGAGCAGTACTTC.

This clone was recorded once. This rearrangement joins TRBV2 to TRBJ1-5, with a possible D match to TRBD1 (6 bases). Trimming removed 6 bases at V and 2 bases at J, with 11 bases between. This CDR3 spans 14 amino acids. Germline loops: CDR1 SNHLY, CDR2 FYNNEI. DNA for the CDR3: TGTGCCAGCAGAGGAGGGGGTGGCAATCAGCCCCAGCATTTT. Translating gives CASRGGGGNQPQHF.